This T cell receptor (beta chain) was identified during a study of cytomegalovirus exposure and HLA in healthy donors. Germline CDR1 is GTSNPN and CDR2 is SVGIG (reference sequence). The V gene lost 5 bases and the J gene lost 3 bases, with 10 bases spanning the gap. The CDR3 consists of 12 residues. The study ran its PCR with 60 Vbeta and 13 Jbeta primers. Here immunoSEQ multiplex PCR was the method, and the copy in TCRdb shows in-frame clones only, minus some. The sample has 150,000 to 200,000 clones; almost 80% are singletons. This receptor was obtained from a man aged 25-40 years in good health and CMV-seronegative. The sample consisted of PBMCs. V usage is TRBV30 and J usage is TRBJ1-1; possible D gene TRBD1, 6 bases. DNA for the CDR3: TGTGCCTGGGGACAGTCGGACACTGAAGCTTTCTTT. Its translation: CAWGQSDTEAFF.